This T cell receptor (beta chain) was identified in a study of molecular identifiers for immune sequencing clone quantification. Study findings and constraints: Over 99% of CMV-specific effector molecules, but under 1% of naive ones, were in clones above 20 copies.

This clonotype was seen just once. Antigen: not known. In TCRdb, the PCR reads were re-called with MiXCR into one record per CDR3 protein. This table has approximately 590,000 distinct CDR3 sequences, roughly 25% appearing once. V lost 0 bases to trimming and J lost 4 bases, with 14 bases between them. Germline loops: CDR1 SGDLS, CDR2 YYNGEE. The CDR3 is made up of 15 amino acids. The V gene is TRBV9, the J gene TRBJ2-7, with a weak D call TRBD1 (6 bases). Sequencing used naive CD8+ T cells from blood, with Jurkat cell RNA spiked in. The subset: FACS-sorted CD8+CD4-CCR7+CD45RA+ naive T cells. The receptor was derived from a human donor in good health. Some libraries in this study had Jurkat cell RNA spiked in. CDR3 region: CASSVEPTGQYEQYF. The CDR3 DNA follows: TGTGCCAGCAGCGTAGAACCGACAGGACAGTACGAGCAGTACTTC.